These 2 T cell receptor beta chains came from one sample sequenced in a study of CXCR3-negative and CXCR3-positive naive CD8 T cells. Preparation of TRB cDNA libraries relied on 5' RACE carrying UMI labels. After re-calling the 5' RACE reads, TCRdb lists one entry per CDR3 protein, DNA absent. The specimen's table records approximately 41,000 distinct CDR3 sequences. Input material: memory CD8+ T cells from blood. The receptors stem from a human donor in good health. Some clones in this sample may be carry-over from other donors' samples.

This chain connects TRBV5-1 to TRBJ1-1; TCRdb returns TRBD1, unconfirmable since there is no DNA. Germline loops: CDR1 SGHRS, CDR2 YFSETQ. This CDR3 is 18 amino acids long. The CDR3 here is CASSLVIGRDREGPEAFF.

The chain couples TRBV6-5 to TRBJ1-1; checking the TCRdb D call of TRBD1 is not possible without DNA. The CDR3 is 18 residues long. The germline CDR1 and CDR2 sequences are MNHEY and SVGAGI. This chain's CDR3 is CASSYLGEGSRLNTEAFF.